The 8 T cell receptor beta chains reported below all come from one sample, sequenced in a study of T cell repertoires in cytomegalovirus infection. TCRdb used MiXCR to reprocess the reads, holding one entry per CDR3 protein. The sample yields roughly 630,000 distinct CDR3 sequences, approximately 24% seen once. The sequenced sample was CD8+ T cells from PBMCs. The receptor set was obtained from a human donor in good health (CMV status not recorded). Some clones in this sample may be carry-over from other donors' samples.

In regard to this clonotype: At one end, the junction sequence differs from germline, possibly due to a read error. The chain uses TRBV7-9 and TRBJ2-4; possibly TRBD1 or TRBD2 for D (7 bases each). In germline, CDR1 is SEHNR, CDR2 FQNEAQ (reference sequence). The CDR3 is made up of 15 amino acids. DNA for the CDR3: TGTGCCAACAGCGGACTCAGGGGGGGGGAAAACATTCAGTACTTC. This sequence encodes CANSGLRGGENIQYF.

This chain links TRBV20-1 with TRBJ2-1, with D unresolved. Trimming shortened V by 1 base and J by 15 bases, and 19 bases separated the two germline ends. Germline loops: CDR1 DFQATT, CDR2 SNEGSKA (reference sequence). CDR3 length: 13 residues. Here the CDR3 reads CSARAQRTDLGFF. The DNA of the CDR3 is TGCAGTGCTAGAGCCCAAAGGACGGATCTGGGGTTCTTC.

V and J are TRBV25-1 and TRBJ2-7, with 10 bases aligning to TRBD1. With V trimmed by 0 bases and J by 5 bases, 4 bases remained unmatched. The CDR3 is 15 residues long. The germline V gene encodes CDR1 MGHDK and CDR2 SYGVNS. CDR3 in amino acids: CASSEYFGTGDEQYF. The CDR3 nucleotides read TGTGCCAGCAGTGAATATTTCGGGACAGGGGACGAGCAGTACTTC.

J is TRBJ2-7 and V is TRBV29-1; D unclear. This CDR3 has 13 residues. The germline V gene encodes CDR1 SQVTM and CDR2 ANQGSEA. Trimming removed 2 bases at V and 4 bases at J, with 12 bases between. The CDR3 DNA is TGCAGCGTTGAATCGGGCACAGAATACGAGCAGTACTTC. Translated: CSVESGTEYEQYF.

This clonotype was observed at least ten times. The chain links TRBV7-2 to TRBJ2-7; D remains unclear. Germline V gene lookup returns CDR1 SGHTA and CDR2 FQGNSA. The V and J ends lost 5 bases and 3 bases respectively, with 11 bases between them. CDR3 length equals 13 residues. This CDR3 is CASSRFHGYEQYF. CDR3 DNA sequence: TGTGCCAGCAGCCGCTTCCACGGCTACGAGCAGTACTTC.

The chain combines TRBV5-4 with TRBJ2-2, with 8 bases that match TRBD2. Germline V CDR1 and CDR2: SGHNT, YYREEE (reference sequence). CDR3 length: 16 amino acids. V trimming: 4 bases; J trimming: 0 bases; junction bases outside the gene matches: 5. CDR3 nucleotide sequence: TGTGCCAGCAGCGGGATAGCGGGGACGAACACCGGGGAGCTGTTTTTT. It is translated as CASSGIAGTNTGELFF.

This sequence joins TRBV6-2 or TRBV6-3 and TRBJ1-2; D uncertain. Between the trimmed V and J ends, which lost 2 bases and 4 bases, there was a span of 14 bases. The CDR3 sequence is 15 residues long. CDR1 MNHEY and CDR2 SVGEGT come from the germline V gene. CDR3 region: CASSYPHDRTYGYTF. DNA for the CDR3: TGTGCCAGCAGTTACCCACACGACCGTACCTATGGCTACACCTTC.

This chain's CDR3 is CASSLGGGLDTQYF. The CDR3, as DNA: TGTGCCAGCAGCTTAGGCGGGGGGCTCGATACGCAGTATTTT. The rearrangement links TRBV7-6 to TRBJ2-3, with 8 bases lining up with TRBD2. The V gene's germline CDR1 is SGHVS and CDR2 FNYEAQ. CDR3 length: 14 amino acids. V trimming: 1 base; J trimming: 6 bases; junction bases outside the gene matches: 3.